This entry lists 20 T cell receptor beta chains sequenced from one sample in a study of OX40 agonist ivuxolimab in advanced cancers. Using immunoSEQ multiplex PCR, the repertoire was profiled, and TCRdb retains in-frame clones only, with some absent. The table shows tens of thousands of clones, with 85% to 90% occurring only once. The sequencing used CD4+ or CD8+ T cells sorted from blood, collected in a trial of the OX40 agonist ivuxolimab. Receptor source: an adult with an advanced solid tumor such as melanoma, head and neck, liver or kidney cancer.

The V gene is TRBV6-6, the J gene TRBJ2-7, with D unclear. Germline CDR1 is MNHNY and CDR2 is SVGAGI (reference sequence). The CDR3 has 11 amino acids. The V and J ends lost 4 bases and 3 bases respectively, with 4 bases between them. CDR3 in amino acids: CASSSYYEQYF. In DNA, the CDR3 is TGTGCCAGCAGTTCCTACTACGAGCAGTACTTC.

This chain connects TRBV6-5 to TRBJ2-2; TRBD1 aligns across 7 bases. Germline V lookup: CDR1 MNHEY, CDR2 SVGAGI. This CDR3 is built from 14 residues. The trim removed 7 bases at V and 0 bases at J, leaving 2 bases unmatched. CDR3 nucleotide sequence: TGTGCCAGCAAAGGGGGCGCGAACACCGGGGAGCTGTTTTTT. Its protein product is CASKGGANTGELFF.

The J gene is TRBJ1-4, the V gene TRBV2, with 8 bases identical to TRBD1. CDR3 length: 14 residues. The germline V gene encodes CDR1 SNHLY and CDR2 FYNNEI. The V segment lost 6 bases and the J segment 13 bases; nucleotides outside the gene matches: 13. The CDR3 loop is CASSRTGFGAGLFF. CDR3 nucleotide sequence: TGTGCCAGCAGCCGGACAGGGTTCGGGGCAGGACTGTTTTTT.

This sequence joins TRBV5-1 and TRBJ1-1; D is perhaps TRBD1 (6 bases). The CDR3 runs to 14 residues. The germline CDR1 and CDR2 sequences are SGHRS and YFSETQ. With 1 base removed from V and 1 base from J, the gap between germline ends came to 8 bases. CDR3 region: CASSLTGRNTEAFF. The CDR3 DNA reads TGCGCCAGCAGCTTGACAGGGAGGAACACTGAAGCTTTCTTT.

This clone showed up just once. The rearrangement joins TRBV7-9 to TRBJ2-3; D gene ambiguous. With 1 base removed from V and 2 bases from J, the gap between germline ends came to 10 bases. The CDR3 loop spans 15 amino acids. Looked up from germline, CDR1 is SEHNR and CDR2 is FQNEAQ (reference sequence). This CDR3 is CASSLGFGNTDTQYF. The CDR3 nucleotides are TGTGCCAGCAGCTTAGGGTTTGGGAACACAGATACGCAGTATTTT.

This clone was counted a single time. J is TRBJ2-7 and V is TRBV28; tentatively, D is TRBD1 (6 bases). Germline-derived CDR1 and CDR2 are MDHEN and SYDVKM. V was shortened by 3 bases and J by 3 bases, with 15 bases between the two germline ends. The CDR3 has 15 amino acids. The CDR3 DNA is TGTGCCAGCAGTTTTTCCGGTAGGGGGAGCTACGAGCAGTACTTC. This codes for CASSFSGRGSYEQYF.

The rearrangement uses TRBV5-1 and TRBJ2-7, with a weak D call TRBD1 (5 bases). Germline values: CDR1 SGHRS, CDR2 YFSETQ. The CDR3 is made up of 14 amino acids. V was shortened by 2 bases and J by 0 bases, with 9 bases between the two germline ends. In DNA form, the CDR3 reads TGCGCCAGCAGCTTTGACAGTTTCTCCTACGAGCAGTACTTC. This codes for CASSFDSFSYEQYF.

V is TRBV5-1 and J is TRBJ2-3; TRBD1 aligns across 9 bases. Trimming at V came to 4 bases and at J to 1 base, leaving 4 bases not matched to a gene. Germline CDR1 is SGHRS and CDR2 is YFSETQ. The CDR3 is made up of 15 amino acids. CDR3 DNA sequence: TGCGCCAGCAGCATACAGGGGGCCGGCACAGATACGCAGTATTTT. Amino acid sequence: CASSIQGAGTDTQYF.

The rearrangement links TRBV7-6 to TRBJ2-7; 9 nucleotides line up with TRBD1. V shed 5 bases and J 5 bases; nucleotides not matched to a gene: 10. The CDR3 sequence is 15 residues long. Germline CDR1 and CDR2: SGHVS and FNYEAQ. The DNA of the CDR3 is TGTGCCAGCAGCCCCCGGGACAGGGTGAACCACGAGCAGTACTTC. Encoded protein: CASSPRDRVNHEQYF. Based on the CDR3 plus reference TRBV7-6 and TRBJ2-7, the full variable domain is GAGVSQSPRYKVTKRGQDVALRCDPISGHVSLYWYRQALGQGPEFLTYFNYEAQQDKSGLPNDRFSAERPEGSISTLTIQRTEQRDSAMYRCASSPRDRVNHEQYFGPGTRLTVT.

CDR3 region: CASSPGTYNEQFF. The DNA for the CDR3 is TGTGCCAGCAGCCCAGGGACCTACAATGAGCAGTTCTTC. V and J are TRBV9 and TRBJ2-1; TRBD1 is a possible D gene (5 bases). The CDR3 length is 13 residues. CDR1 and CDR2 from the germline V gene are SGDLS and YYNGEE. The V end lost 4 bases, the J end lost 2 bases, and 7 bases lay between the germline ends.

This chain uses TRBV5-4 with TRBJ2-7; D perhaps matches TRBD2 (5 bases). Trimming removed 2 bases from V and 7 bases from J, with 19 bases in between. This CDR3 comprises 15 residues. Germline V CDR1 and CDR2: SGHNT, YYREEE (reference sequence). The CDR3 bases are TGTGCCAGCAGCTTTGCAGGAGGAGCCGCATGGGAGCAGTACTTC. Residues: CASSFAGGAAWEQYF.

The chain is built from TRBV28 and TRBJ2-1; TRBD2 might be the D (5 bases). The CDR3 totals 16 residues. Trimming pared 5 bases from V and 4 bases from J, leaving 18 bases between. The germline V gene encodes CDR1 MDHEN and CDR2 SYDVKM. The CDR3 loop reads CASSGYRGRTYNEQFF. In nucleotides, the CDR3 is TGTGCCAGCAGTGGTTACCGGGGTCGTACATACAATGAGCAGTTCTTC.

Here the CDR3 DNA reads TGCAGCGTCGGAAGGACGGACTACAAAAACATTCAGTACTTC. Residues: CSVGRTDYKNIQYF. This chain joins TRBV29-1 and TRBJ2-4, with D maybe TRBD2 (6 bases). CDR1 SQVTM and CDR2 ANQGSEA come from the germline V gene. This CDR3 contains 14 residues. Trimming left V 6 bases short and J 3 bases short, with 15 bases between.

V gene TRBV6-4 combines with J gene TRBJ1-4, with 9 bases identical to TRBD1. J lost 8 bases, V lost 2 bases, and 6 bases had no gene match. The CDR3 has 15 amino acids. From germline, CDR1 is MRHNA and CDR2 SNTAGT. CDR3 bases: TGTGCCAGCAGTGACACAGGGGGCGGTGAGGAAAAACTGTTTTTT. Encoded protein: CASSDTGGGEEKLFF.

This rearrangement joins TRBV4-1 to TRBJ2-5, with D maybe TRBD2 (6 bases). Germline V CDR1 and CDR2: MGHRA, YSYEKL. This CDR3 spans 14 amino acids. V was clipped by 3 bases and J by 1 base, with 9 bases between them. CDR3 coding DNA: TGCGCCAGCAGCCAGTCGGGAGCCCAAGAGACCCAGTACTTC. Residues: CASSQSGAQETQYF.

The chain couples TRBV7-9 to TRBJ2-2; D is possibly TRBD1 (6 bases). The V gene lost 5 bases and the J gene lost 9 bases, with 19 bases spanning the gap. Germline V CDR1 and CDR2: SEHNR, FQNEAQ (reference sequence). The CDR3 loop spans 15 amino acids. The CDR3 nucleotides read TGTGCCAGCAGCCCTCTACAGGGTCATGTACGGGAGCTGTTTTTT. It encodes CASSPLQGHVRELFF. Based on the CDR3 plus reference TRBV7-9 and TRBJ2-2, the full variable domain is DTGVSQNPRHKITKRGQNVTFRCDPISEHNRLYWYRQTLGQGPEFLTYFQNEAQLEKSRLLSDRFSAERPKGSFSTLEIQRTEQGDSAMYLCASSPLQGHVRELFFGEGSRLTVL.

CDR3 loop: CASSEAGGPDTQYF. DNA for the CDR3: TGTGCCAGCAGTGAAGCGGGGGGCCCGGATACGCAGTATTTT. The genes are TRBV2 and TRBJ2-3; D could derive from TRBD1 or TRBD2 (6 bases each). Germline-derived CDR1 and CDR2 are SNHLY and FYNNEI. The CDR3 is 14 residues long. V was trimmed by 0 bases and J by 6 bases, leaving 10 bases between them.

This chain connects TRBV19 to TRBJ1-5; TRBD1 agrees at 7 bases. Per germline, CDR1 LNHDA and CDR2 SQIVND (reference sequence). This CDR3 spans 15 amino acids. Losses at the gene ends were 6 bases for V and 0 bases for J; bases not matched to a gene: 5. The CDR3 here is CASRRDSYSNQPQHF. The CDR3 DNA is TGTGCCAGTAGAAGGGACAGTTATAGCAATCAGCCCCAGCATTTT.

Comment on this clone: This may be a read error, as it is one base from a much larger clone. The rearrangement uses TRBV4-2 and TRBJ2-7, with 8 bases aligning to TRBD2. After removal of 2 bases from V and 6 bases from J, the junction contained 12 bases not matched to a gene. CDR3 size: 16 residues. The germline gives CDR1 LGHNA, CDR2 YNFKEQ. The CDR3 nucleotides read TGTGCCAGCAGCCAACCGTTCCAGCGGGGGATAGCCGAGCAGTACTTC. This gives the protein CASSQPFQRGIAEQYF.

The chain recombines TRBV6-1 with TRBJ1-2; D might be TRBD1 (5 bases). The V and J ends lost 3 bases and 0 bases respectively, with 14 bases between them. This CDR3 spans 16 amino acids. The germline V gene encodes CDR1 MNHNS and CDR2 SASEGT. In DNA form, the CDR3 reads TGTGCCAGCAGTGAGTGGGGGACCTACACTAACTATGGCTACACCTTC. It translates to CASSEWGTYTNYGYTF.